This TCR beta chain was sequenced for a study of blood T cell repertoires in COVID-19. Study in general: Collection of acute and convalescent COVID-19 samples took place in the United States, Italy and Spain. Nucleic acid was either cDNA or gDNA, and it came from T cells, B-cell-depleted T cells, or PBMCs.

The authors' processing: By means of reference gene primer amplification, nucleated cell counts were estimated. Sequencing used immunoSEQ multiplex PCR; TCRdb keeps in-frame clones, though not all of them. That table is the source of V, J and clone size, and D and trimming were worked out from the DNA. The sample lists 130,000 to 150,000 clones; roughly 80% were seen once. V was pared by 10 bases and J by 0 bases, with 5 bases of the junction left unmatched. Germline loops: CDR1 SNHLY, CDR2 FYNNEI. The CDR3 spans 14 residues. V gene TRBV2 combines with J gene TRBJ1-5; 8 positions match TRBD1. The clonotype originates from a human donor with acute or convalescent COVID-19. The donor label of this sample is uncertain. Sequencing was carried out using peripheral blood. CDR3 amino acids: CATGQGDSNQPQHF. Written as DNA, the CDR3 is TGTGCCACCGGACAGGGCGATAGCAATCAGCCCCAGCATTTT.